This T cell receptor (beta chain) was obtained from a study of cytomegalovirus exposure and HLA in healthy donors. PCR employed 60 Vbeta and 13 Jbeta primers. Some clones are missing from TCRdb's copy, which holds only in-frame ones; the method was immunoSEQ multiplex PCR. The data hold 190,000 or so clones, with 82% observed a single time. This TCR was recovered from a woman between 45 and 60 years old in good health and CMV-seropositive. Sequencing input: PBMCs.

The CDR3 spells CASSAVGQWSLSNQPQHF. The CDR3 DNA reads TGTGCCAGTAGTGCCGTAGGACAGTGGAGCCTTAGCAATCAGCCCCAGCATTTT. The chain combines TRBV19 with TRBJ1-5; weak D call: TRBD1 (6 bases). Trimming stripped 5 bases from V and 0 bases from J, with 20 bases between. CDR1 and CDR2 from the germline V gene are LNHDA and SQIVND (reference sequence). The CDR3 is 18 amino acids.